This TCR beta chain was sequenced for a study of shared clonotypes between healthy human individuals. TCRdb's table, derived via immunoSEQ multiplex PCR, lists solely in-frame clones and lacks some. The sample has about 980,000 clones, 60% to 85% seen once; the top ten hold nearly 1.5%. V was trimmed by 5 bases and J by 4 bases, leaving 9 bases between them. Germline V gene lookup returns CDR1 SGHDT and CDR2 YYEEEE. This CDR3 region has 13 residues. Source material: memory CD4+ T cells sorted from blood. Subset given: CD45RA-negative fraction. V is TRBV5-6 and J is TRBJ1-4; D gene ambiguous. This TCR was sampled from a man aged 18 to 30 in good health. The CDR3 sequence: CASSTGNNEKLFF. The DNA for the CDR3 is TGTGCCAGCAGTACGGGGAATAATGAAAAACTGTTTTTT.